This T cell receptor (beta chain) was identified during a study of breast tumors, draining lymph nodes, adjacent tissues. A note on this clonotype: Its antigen is unidentified.

Breast cancer patients provided tissue from their axillary draining lymph nodes. Study results and caveats: Tumors had less TCR diversity than lymph nodes, more than nontumor tissue. The lymph node origin of tumor T cells was framed as consistent with a hypothesis, not demonstrated. The data were judged consistent with most tumor T cells coming from lymph node and expanding in tumor.

TCRdb re-called the multiplex PCR reads through MiXCR, storing one row per CDR3 protein. The data show about 100,000 distinct CDR3 sequences, about 20% seen once. The sample was axillary lymph node tissue. The clonotype comes from a female donor with breast cancer. Some clones in this sample may be carry-over from other donors' samples.

The CDR3 region has the DNA TGTGCCAGCAGCCAAGGGACTACTACCGGGGAGCTGTTTTTT. Protein: CASSQGTTTGELFF. V and J are TRBV11-2 and TRBJ2-2; the match to TRBD2 covers 7 bases. Trimming at V came to 5 bases and at J to 5 bases, leaving 5 bases not matched to a gene. The V gene's germline CDR1 is SGHAT and CDR2 FQNNGV. There are 14 residues in the CDR3.